The present T cell receptor (beta chain) was sequenced within a study of monozygotic twins with inflammatory bowel disease. With regard to this clonotype: Its specificity is unknown.

Nested amplification of TCRalpha and TCRbeta cDNA involved two PCRs of around 15 and 10 cycles. With the 5' RACE reads reprocessed, TCRdb shows one record per CDR3 protein and no DNA. The table for this sample gives 300,000 to 400,000 distinct CDR3 sequences. This CDR3 is built from 12 residues. CDR1 MNHEY and CDR2 SVGAGI come from the germline V gene. Study-level points and caveats: Since immunosuppressive treatments differed, patient repertoires may have gained added variability. Support was lacking for any single strong IBD-associated signal or clonotype. It was in IBD patients that TCRbeta diversity (inverse Simpson) was lower than in healthy co-twins.

The TCR was taken from a human donor with ulcerative colitis or Crohn's disease, or a healthy co-twin of an affected twin (not recorded which). Sequencing was done on a sample of blood. V usage is TRBV6-5 and J usage is TRBJ2-6. This CDR3 reads CASSSGANVLTF.